The subject of this entry is one T cell receptor beta chain. Trimming stripped 5 bases from V and 3 bases from J, with 17 bases between. CDR3 length: 15 residues. Germline values: CDR1 DFQATT, CDR2 SNEGSKA (reference sequence). This specimen belongs to a study of blood T cells in healthy people across ages. Using a J-beta primer mix together with a sample-barcoded 5' primer, a second PCR was run for about 6 to 11 cycles. TCRdb used MiXCR to reprocess the 5' RACE reads, holding one entry per CDR3 protein. The profile shows about 760,000 distinct CDR3 sequences, roughly 50% of them singletons. Specimen: blood. This clonotype was obtained from a man aged 40-55 years in good health. This rearrangement joins TRBV20-1 to TRBJ1-5; TRBD1 is a possible D gene (5 bases). CDR3 DNA: TGCAGTGCTCTAAATTCCGGGGGAACCAATCAGCCCCAGCATTTT. Translated: CSALNSGGTNQPQHF.